This T cell receptor beta chain was captured in a study of shared clonotypes between healthy human individuals. Trimming stripped 3 bases from V and 2 bases from J, with 11 bases between. The CDR3 covers 15 residues. Germline V gene data show CDR1 as KGHSH and CDR2 as LQKENI. A note on this clone: Its target is unknown.

Naivety among CD8 cells was defined by CD45RO negativity and positive CCR7 selection, thereby excluding terminally differentiated effector memory CD45RA+ cells. Only Caucasian adults living in Nashville, Tennessee served as donors. The study, taken as a whole, reports: Across a few donors, naive CD4 shared around 5.4%, naive CD8 over 3%, memory CD4 more than 2%, memory CD8 roughly 0.37%.

Replicate PCRs run on sorted subsets employed approximately 200 ng DNA, tens of thousands of T cell genomes. Produced via immunoSEQ multiplex PCR; TCRdb's table is partial and in-frame only. The table has about 2.2 million clones, about 93% seen once. This receptor was taken from a young man in good health. Some clones in this sample may be carry-over from other donors' samples. Sequencing used naive CD8+ T cells from PBMCs. The chain couples TRBV18 to TRBJ2-1; the D gene is possibly TRBD2 (6 bases). CDR3 sequence reads: CASSPDGSAYNEQFF. Written as DNA, the CDR3 is TGTGCCAGCTCACCTGACGGGAGTGCCTACAATGAGCAGTTCTTC.